A selection of T cell receptor beta chains follows, all from one sample in a study of regulatory T cells. Clones were sequenced by immunoSEQ multiplex PCR, and TCRdb holds only the in-frame ones, with some missing. Seen here are over 30,000 clones, 93% observed once, and the top ten hold 0.98%. The sequenced sample consisted of conventional CD4+ T cells sorted from blood. The receptors originated from a child younger than 10 with CD3G deficiency. CDR3s include the opening cysteine and the closing phenylalanine or tryptophan. Fields, in order: V gene, clone size, CDR3 length, J gene, D gene, CDR3 protein, CDR3 DNA. The D gene is left open where the match is weak. The size of a clone is reported for some rows only, either as once, few or many, or as a class for expanded clones.

>TRBV5-1|-|13|TRBJ2-5|-
CASSDGSQETQYF
TGCGCCAGCAGTGATGGGTCACAAGAGACCCAGTACTTC
>TRBV18|-|14|TRBJ2-7|-
CASSATGTSYEQYF
TGTGCCAGCTCAGCGACGGGGACCAGCTACGAGCAGTACTTC
>TRBV28|-|17|TRBJ2-5|-
CASSIPGQRGRGWTQYF
TGTGCCAGTTCGATCCCAGGTCAAAGGGGAAGAGGATGGACCCAGTACTTC
>TRBV28|-|15|TRBJ2-4|TRBD2
CASSSPTSGKNIQYF
TGTGCCAGCAGTTCCCCTACTAGCGGTAAAAACATTCAGTACTTC
>TRBV5-1|-|16|TRBJ2-2|TRBD2
CASSLTAGANTGELFF
TGCGCCAGCAGCTTGACAGCGGGGGCGAACACCGGGGAGCTGTTTTTT
>TRBV6-5|-|16|TRBJ2-7|TRBD2
CASSSVAGESCYEQYF
TGTGCCAGCAGTTCAGTAGCGGGAGAGAGCTGTTACGAGCAGTACTTC
>TRBV10-3|-|16|TRBJ2-7|TRBD2
CAISRRLALSSYEQYF
TGTGCCATCAGTCGACGACTAGCGCTTAGCTCCTACGAGCAGTACTTC
>TRBV6-1|-|14|TRBJ2-7|-
CASSWGPSSYEQYF
TGTGCCAGCAGTTGGGGCCCGAGCTCCTACGAGCAGTACTTC
>TRBV6-6|once|13|TRBJ1-1|TRBD1
CASRRQGAVEAFF
TGTGCCAGCAGGCGACAGGGGGCGGTTGAAGCTTTCTTT
>TRBV6-1|-|14|TRBJ2-7|-
CASSPGPYPPEQYF
TGTGCCAGCAGTCCAGGCCCATACCCCCCCGAGCAGTACTTC
>TRBV28|-|12|TRBJ2-1|TRBD2
CASSGGYNEQFF
TGTGCCAGCAGCGGGGGGTACAATGAGCAGTTCTTC
>TRBV21-1|-|18|TRBJ1-5|-
CASSKVGHPGDEDQPQHF
TGTGCCAGCAGCAAAGTAGGGCACCCAGGGGACGAGGATCAGCCCCAGCATTTT
>TRBV6-4|-|12|TRBJ2-7|-
CASSGGSYEQYF
TGTGCCAGCAGTGGAGGTAGCTACGAGCAGTACTTC
>TRBV10-3|-|14|TRBJ2-6|-
CAIRSGSGANVLTF
TGTGCCATCCGCTCTGGCTCTGGGGCCAACGTCCTGACTTTC
>TRBV28|-|16|TRBJ1-3|-
CASSRTGTTGGNTIYF
TGTGCCAGCAGTCGTACAGGGACGACGGGTGGAAACACCATATATTTT
>TRBV5-1|-|16|TRBJ2-2|-
CASSHRSGANTGELFF
TGCGCCAGCAGCCATCGATCGGGTGCCAACACCGGGGAGCTGTTTTTT
>TRBV19|-|15|TRBJ2-4|TRBD2
CASSIGGSAKNIQYF
TGTGCCAGTAGTATAGGCGGGAGTGCGAAAAACATTCAGTACTTC
>TRBV28|-|11|TRBJ2-3|-
CASSTWDTQYF
TGTGCCAGCAGTACGTGGGATACGCAGTATTTT
>TRBV4-1|-|16|TRBJ2-4|TRBD1
CASSQGDRGAKNIQYF
TGCGCCAGCAGCCAAGGGGACAGGGGAGCCAAAAACATTCAGTACTTC
>TRBV7-6|-|16|TRBJ2-3|-
CASSPGRHSSTDTQYF
TGTGCCAGCAGCCCGGGGAGGCACTCTAGCACAGATACGCAGTATTTT
>TRBV7-8|-|13|TRBJ2-3|-
CASSLSPEGTQYF
TGTGCCAGCAGCTTATCTCCTGAGGGTACGCAGTATTTT
>TRBV19|-|15|TRBJ2-1|TRBD2
CASSIASGSINEQFF
TGTGCCAGTAGTATCGCTAGCGGGAGTATCAATGAGCAGTTCTTC
>TRBV9|-|14|TRBJ2-6|-
CASSVGPGANVLTF
TGTGCCAGCAGCGTAGGACCTGGGGCCAACGTCCTGACTTTC
>TRBV10-3|-|13|TRBJ2-7|-
CAIAVQVGYEQYF
TGTGCCATTGCCGTGCAGGTTGGCTACGAGCAGTACTTC
>TRBV10-3|-|14|TRBJ2-1|-
CAISPDSTSSEQFF
TGTGCCATCAGCCCTGACAGCACTAGTTCCGAGCAGTTCTTC
>TRBV28|-|13|TRBJ1-1|TRBD1
CASSSQGTTEAFF
TGTGCCAGCAGTTCACAGGGGACCACTGAAGCTTTCTTT
>TRBV6-1|-|15|TRBJ2-2|-
CASSRQGGITGELFF
TGTGCCAGCAGCAGACAGGGAGGAATCACCGGGGAGCTGTTTTTT
>TRBV5-1|-|19|TRBJ2-1|TRBD2
CASSRLQTSGSSSYNEQFF
TGCGCCAGCAGCCGACTGCAGACTAGCGGGTCTAGCTCCTACAATGAGCAGTTCTTC
>TRBV6-1|-|13|TRBJ2-3|-
CASSGLRTDTQYF
TGTGCCAGCAGTGGACTGCGCACAGATACGCAGTATTTT
>TRBV6-1|few|13|TRBJ2-7|-
CATRALSSYEQYF
TGTGCCACAAGGGCACTTAGCTCCTACGAGCAGTACTTC
>TRBV5-1|once|13|TRBJ1-1|-
CASSLAGVTEAFF
TGCGCCAGCAGCTTAGCCGGGGTCACTGAAGCTTTCTTT
>TRBV28|-|16|TRBJ2-3|TRBD1
CASSSNWDRITDTQYF
TGTGCCAGCAGTTCTAACTGGGACAGGATCACAGATACGCAGTATTTT
>TRBV6-6|-|13|TRBJ1-1|TRBD1
CASSPQGAPAAFF
TGTGCCAGCAGTCCTCAGGGGGCTCCTGCGGCTTTCTTT
>TRBV19|-|15|TRBJ2-2|-
CASSPGVANTGELFF
TGTGCCAGTAGCCCGGGGGTAGCGAACACCGGGGAGCTGTTTTTT
>TRBV9|-|15|TRBJ2-5|TRBD2
CASSVAGGRTETQYF
TGTGCCAGCAGCGTAGCGGGCGGGAGAACGGAGACCCAGTACTTC
>TRBV11-1|-|14|TRBJ2-1|TRBD2
CASSLGGSGNEQFF
TGTGCCAGCAGCTTAGGCGGGAGCGGGAATGAGCAGTTCTTC
>TRBV5-1|-|15|TRBJ1-1|-
CASSWDPHPDTEAFF
TGCGCCAGCAGCTGGGACCCCCATCCGGACACTGAAGCTTTCTTT
>TRBV28|-|13|TRBJ1-4|-
CASSMYRNEKLFF
TGTGCCAGCTCCATGTATCGTAATGAAAAACTGTTTTTT
>TRBV6-1|few|14|TRBJ1-2|-
CASSVIPGLADSDF
TGTGCCAGCAGTGTCATACCGGGACTGGCGGATTCGGACTTC
>TRBV19|-|16|TRBJ2-7|-
CASSPKPTTGSYEQYF
TGTGCCAGTAGTCCGAAACCTACGACGGGCTCCTACGAGCAGTACTTC
>TRBV28|-|12|TRBJ2-7|TRBD2
CASSPGRRQQYF
TGTGCCAGCAGTCCCGGGAGGAGACAGCAGTACTTC
>TRBV7-9|-|14|TRBJ1-1|-
CASSLGGGLTEAFF
TGTGCCAGCAGCTTAGGCGGGGGACTGACTGAAGCTTTCTTT
>TRBV19|-|13|TRBJ1-3|-
CATGGNSGNTIYF
TGTGCCACCGGAGGGAATTCTGGAAACACCATATATTTT
>TRBV19|once|17|TRBJ2-6|-
CASSKRTGTTGANVLTF
TGTGCCAGTAGCAAACGTACAGGGACAACTGGGGCCAACGTCCTGACTTTC
>TRBV7-8|-|13|TRBJ2-2|-
CASSSHSSGELFF
TGTGCCAGCAGTTCTCATTCGTCCGGGGAGCTGTTTTTT
>TRBV5-1|-|14|TRBJ2-1|-
CASSLAGSYNEQFF
TGCGCCAGCAGCTTGGCCGGCTCCTACAATGAGCAGTTCTTC
>TRBV7-6|-|14|TRBJ2-3|-
CASSLTFYPDTQYF
TGTGCCAGCAGCTTAACATTTTACCCAGATACGCAGTATTTT
>TRBV7-3|-|15|TRBJ2-5|-
CASSSLTVGQETQYF
TGTGCCAGCAGCTCCCTGACAGTGGGCCAAGAGACCCAGTACTTC
>TRBV6-1|-|14|TRBJ2-7|-
CASRPDRAGDEQYF
TGTGCCAGCAGACCCGATAGGGCTGGCGACGAGCAGTACTTC